The rows below give T cell receptor beta chains drawn from one sample of a study of T-cell memory formation after mild COVID-19. TCRdb reanalysed the 5' RACE reads using MiXCR and keeps one entry per CDR3 protein. The sample holds roughly 100,000 distinct CDR3 sequences, around 15% seen once. The sequencing input was PBMCs or a T cell subset sorted from them (not recorded which). These receptors were obtained from an adult woman who had mild COVID-19 (a few samples of this study predate the infection). Cell type and time point are not known. Both conserved end residues are part of each CDR3. The D gene is left open where the match is weak. Some rows mark clone size as missing; the rest say once, few, many or name a class of expanded clone.

V	J	size	D	length	DNA	CDR3
TRBV15	TRBJ2-3	NA	TRBD1	16	TGTGCCACCAGCAGTTTCCGGGACAGGGTAACAGATACGCAGTATTTT	CATSSFRDRVTDTQYF
TRBV7-9	TRBJ2-3	many	NA	16	TGTGCCAGCAGCTCCCGGGACAAGGGTTACACAGATACGCAGTATTTT	CASSSRDKGYTDTQYF
TRBV30	TRBJ1-2	few	NA	14	TGTGCCTGGTACTACAGTGGTAGCGGGTATGGCTACACCTTC	CAWYYSGSGYGYTF
TRBV6-5	TRBJ2-7	NA	TRBD1	13	TGTGCCAGCAGTTACTCGAACAGGGGCGAGCAGTACTTC	CASSYSNRGEQYF
TRBV30	TRBJ2-7	NA	NA	13	TGTGCCGGTTGGGACGGACACACCTACGAGCAGTACTTC	CAGWDGHTYEQYF
TRBV20-1	TRBJ2-6	many	NA	16	TGCAGTGCTAGTTCGGCCAGCCGCTCTGGGGCCAACGTCCTGACTTTC	CSASSASRSGANVLTF
TRBV24-1	TRBJ2-4	few	NA	13	TGTGCCACCAGTGATTTCGGTACGGTCCCTCAGTACTTC	CATSDFGTVPQYF
TRBV6-5	TRBJ1-1	many	NA	13	TGTGCCAGCAGTTTCCGGGAGAACACTGAAGCTTTCTTT	CASSFRENTEAFF
TRBV4-1	TRBJ2-1	NA	TRBD2	15	TGCGCCAGCAGCCAAGTAGCGGGGGGCTTGTTCGAGCAGTTCTTC	CASSQVAGGLFEQFF
TRBV7-9	TRBJ1-6	few	NA	14	TGTGCCAGCAGCGAGACCGCTAAGAGGTCACCCCTCCACTTT	CASSETAKRSPLHF
TRBV4-1	TRBJ2-7	NA	TRBD2	18	TGCGCCAGCAGCCAAGATCCTCCCCCGGGACTAGCGGTTGACGAGCAGTACTTC	CASSQDPPPGLAVDEQYF
TRBV12-3/TRBV12-4	TRBJ1-1	few	NA	13	TGTGCCAGCAGTCGAGGGGAGGGCGCTGAAGCTTTCTTT	CASSRGEGAEAFF
TRBV12-3/TRBV12-4	TRBJ1-2	few	NA	14	TGTGCCAGCAGTTTGGACATATCTAACTATGGCTACACCTTC	CASSLDISNYGYTF
TRBV2	TRBJ2-7	few	TRBD1	16	TGTGCCAGCAGTGTACTGGGACAGGGGGCGGTAGACGAGCAGTACTTC	CASSVLGQGAVDEQYF
TRBV5-1	TRBJ2-1	NA	NA	14	TGCGCCAGCAGGGGGGACTCCTCCTACAATGAGCAGTTCTTC	CASRGDSSYNEQFF
TRBV2	TRBJ1-1	many	NA	13	TGTGCCAGCAGTGATGCCGATAACACTGAAGCTTTCTTT	CASSDADNTEAFF
TRBV6-2/TRBV6-3	TRBJ2-7	NA	TRBD2	16	TGTGCCAGCAGTGAGACCGGGACTAGCGGCCTACGGGAGCAGTACTTC	CASSETGTSGLREQYF
TRBV9	TRBJ1-1	few	NA	13	TGTGCCAGCAGCGTAATCTCTACCGCTGAAGCTTTCTTT	CASSVISTAEAFF
TRBV11-2	TRBJ1-1	many	NA	11	TGTGCCAGCAGCCCTGGGCCCGAAGCTTTCTTT	CASSPGPEAFF
TRBV27	TRBJ2-7	NA	NA	13	TGTGCCAGCAAAGCGGGCTCCGCCTACGAGCAGTACTTC	CASKAGSAYEQYF
TRBV15	TRBJ1-2	NA	TRBD1	19	TGTGCCACCAGCAGAGGAGACAGGGTGGTATTTTCGCAAAACTATGGCTACACCTTC	CATSRGDRVVFSQNYGYTF
TRBV6-2/TRBV6-3	TRBJ2-2	few	NA	17	TGTGCCAGCAGGGATTTTCCGGGATTTCCGAACACCGGGGAGCTGTTTTTT	CASRDFPGFPNTGELFF
TRBV2	TRBJ1-2	few	NA	14	TGTGCCAGCAGTGAACAGCCAACCTGGTATGGCTACACCTTC	CASSEQPTWYGYTF
TRBV12-3/TRBV12-4	TRBJ2-6	NA	NA	17	TGTGCCAGCAGTTTAAATCTCTTGGGGTCCGGGGCCAACGTCCTGACTTTC	CASSLNLLGSGANVLTF
TRBV4-1	TRBJ2-7	few	NA	14	TGCGCCAGCAGCCAAGAGGTGGAATACTACGAGCAGTACTTC	CASSQEVEYYEQYF
TRBV29-1	TRBJ1-1	NA	NA	11	TGCAGCGTTGGCCCGAACACTGAAGCTTTTTTT	CSVGPNTEAFF
TRBV4-2	TRBJ2-7	few	TRBD2	15	TGTGCCAGCAGCCAAACGGGGGGAAGCTCCTACGAGCAGTACTTC	CASSQTGGSSYEQYF
TRBV21-1	TRBJ2-7	few	NA	14	TGTGCCAGCAGCAAAGGCAAAGGGAACTACGAGCAGTACTTC	CASSKGKGNYEQYF
TRBV9	TRBJ2-7	NA	TRBD1	14	TGTGCCAGCAGCGTAGCCGGGACAGGGGACGAGCAGTACTTC	CASSVAGTGDEQYF
TRBV29-1	TRBJ2-7	NA	TRBD2	13	TGCAGCGTCCAAGCAGCGGGAGGGTACGAGCAGTACTTC	CSVQAAGGYEQYF
TRBV3-1	TRBJ1-2	NA	NA	16	TGTGCCAGCAGCCGCTGGAGACAGGTGGATGAGTTGGGCTACACATTC	CASSRWRQVDELGYTF
TRBV6-5	TRBJ2-2	few	NA	13	TGTGCCAGCACGTGGGGGCGAGAGGGGGAGCTGTTTTTT	CASTWGREGELFF
TRBV19	TRBJ2-7	NA	NA	13	TGTGCCAGTAGTATAGATGGATATAACGAGCAGTACTTC	CASSIDGYNEQYF
TRBV5-6	TRBJ1-2	NA	NA	16	TGTGCCAGCAGCTTGGCGCTCGGGGGCCCCAACTATGGCTACACCTTC	CASSLALGGPNYGYTF
TRBV7-6	TRBJ2-3	many	NA	17	TGTGCCAGCAGCTTAGTCCAACAGGGCTTTAGCACAGATACGCAGTATTTT	CASSLVQQGFSTDTQYF
TRBV9	TRBJ2-1	few	TRBD2	15	TGTGCCAGCAGCGCCTTTAGCGGGGGGGCAAATGAGCAGTTCTTC	CASSAFSGGANEQFF
TRBV4-3	TRBJ2-1	NA	NA	16	TGCGCCAGCAGCCAGGAGGCCTTTAGCTCCTACAATGAGCAGTTCTTC	CASSQEAFSSYNEQFF
TRBV7-9	TRBJ2-7	many	TRBD1	15	TGTGCCAGCAGCTACGGACAGGGGAGCTCCTACGAGCAGTACTTC	CASSYGQGSSYEQYF
TRBV6-2/TRBV6-3	TRBJ1-4	few	NA	14	TGTGCCAGCACTCCGTTTGCAACTAATGAAAAACTGTTTTTT	CASTPFATNEKLFF
TRBV7-2	TRBJ2-3	NA	NA	13	TGTGCCAGCAGCTTCCCTAGGACGGATACGCAGTATTTT	CASSFPRTDTQYF
TRBV11-2	TRBJ1-1	few	TRBD1	15	TGTGCCAGCAGCCCGCCGGGACAGATGAACACTGAAGCTTTCTTT	CASSPPGQMNTEAFF
TRBV29-1	TRBJ2-1	many	NA	13	TGCAGCGTTGAAGCCCACGGCAACAATGAGCAGTTCTTC	CSVEAHGNNEQFF
TRBV5-1	TRBJ2-3	NA	TRBD2	15	TGCGCCAGCAGCTTTCTAGCGGGAGGCACGGATACGCAGTATTTT	CASSFLAGGTDTQYF
TRBV3-1	TRBJ2-3	NA	NA	17	TGTGCCAGCAGCCAAGCCCATTGGGCATCTAGCACAGATACGCAGTATTTT	CASSQAHWASSTDTQYF